The clone carrying this TCR beta chain came up many times. The V gene's germline CDR1 is SGHVS and CDR2 FQNEAQ. The CDR3 sequence is 14 residues long. The ends were cut back, 7 bases at V and 1 base at J, with 14 bases in the middle. MiXCR, run by TCRdb on the RT-PCR reads, gives a single entry per CDR3 protein. The sample carries about 700,000 distinct CDR3 sequences, 12% to 15% recorded once. J is TRBJ2-7 and V is TRBV7-8; no firm D call. The sequenced material came from memory CD4+ T cells from blood. This clonotype originated in a female donor in good health, serving as a healthy control. As DNA, the CDR3 is TGTGCCAGCACCCCAGGCCGGTTTTCCTACGAGCAGTACTTC. It translates to CASTPGRFSYEQYF.